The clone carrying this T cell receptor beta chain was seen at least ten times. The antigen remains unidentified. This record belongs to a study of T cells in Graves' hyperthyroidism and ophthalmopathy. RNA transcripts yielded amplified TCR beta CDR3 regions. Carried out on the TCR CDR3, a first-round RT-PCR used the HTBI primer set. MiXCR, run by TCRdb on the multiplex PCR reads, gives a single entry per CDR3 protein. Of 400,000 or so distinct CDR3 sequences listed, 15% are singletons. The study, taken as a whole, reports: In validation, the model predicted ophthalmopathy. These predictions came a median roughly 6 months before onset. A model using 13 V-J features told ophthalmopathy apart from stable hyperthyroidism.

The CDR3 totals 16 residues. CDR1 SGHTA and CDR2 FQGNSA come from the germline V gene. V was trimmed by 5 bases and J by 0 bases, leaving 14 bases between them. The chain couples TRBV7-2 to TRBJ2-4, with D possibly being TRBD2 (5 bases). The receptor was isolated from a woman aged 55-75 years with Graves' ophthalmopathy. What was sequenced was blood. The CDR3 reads CASSPSGVLAKNIQYF. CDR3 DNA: TGTGCCAGCAGCCCCAGCGGTGTACTAGCCAAAAACATTCAGTACTTC.